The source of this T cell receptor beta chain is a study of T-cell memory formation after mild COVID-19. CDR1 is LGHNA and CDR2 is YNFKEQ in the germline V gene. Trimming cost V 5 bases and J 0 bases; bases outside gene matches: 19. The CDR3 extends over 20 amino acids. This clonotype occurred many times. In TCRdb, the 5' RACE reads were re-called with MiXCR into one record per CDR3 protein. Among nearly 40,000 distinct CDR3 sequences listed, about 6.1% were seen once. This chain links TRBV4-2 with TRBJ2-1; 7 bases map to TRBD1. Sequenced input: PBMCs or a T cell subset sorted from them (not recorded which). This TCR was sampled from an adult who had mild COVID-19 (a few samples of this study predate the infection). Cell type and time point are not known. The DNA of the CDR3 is TGTGCCAGCAGCACCCGACAGGGCGTACCACAGTCCGTCTCCTACAATGAGCAGTTCTTC. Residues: CASSTRQGVPQSVSYNEQFF.